Included here is one T cell receptor (beta chain) sequence, with context. Original processing notes: Reference gene primer amplification yielded estimated nucleated cell counts. TCRdb's table, derived via immunoSEQ multiplex PCR, lists solely in-frame clones and lacks some. V, J and clone size are taken as reported in that table, and D and trimming were inferred from the DNA itself. The sample records 65,000 to 75,000 clones, about four fifths being singletons. Per germline, CDR1 ENHRY and CDR2 SYGVKD. V gave up 10 bases and J gave up 3 bases, with 19 bases separating them. The CDR3 has 14 amino acids. This record belongs to a study of blood T cell repertoires in COVID-19. The overall study: The origin of the acute and convalescent COVID-19 samples was the United States, Italy and Spain.

Sequenced: peripheral blood. This TCR derives from a human donor in a cohort sampled during active COVID-19. V usage is TRBV10-3 and J usage is TRBJ2-7; D remains ambiguous. The CDR3: CATTVGSTGYEQYF. CDR3 bases: TGTGCCACCACAGTTGGTTCTACCGGCTACGAGCAGTACTTC.